The 22 T cell receptor beta chains reported below all come from one sample, sequenced in a study of blood T cells in healthy people across ages. A sample-barcoded 5' primer and a J-beta primer mix were used in a second PCR of about 7 to 12 cycles. Using its own MiXCR run on the 5' RACE reads, TCRdb lists one record per CDR3 protein. Of about 1.4 million distinct CDR3 sequences detected, 45% to 70% appear once; the ten largest clones hold 6.7%. Sequenced: blood. The receptor set was obtained from a man aged 18 to 29 in good health.

This rearrangement joins TRBV29-1 to TRBJ2-3; no clear D. The germline CDR1 and CDR2 sequences are SQVTM and ANQGSEA. The germline V and J ends were trimmed by 4 bases and 4 bases, with 18 bases remaining between them. This CDR3 has 15 amino acids. CDR3 sequence (DNA): TGCAGCGTTGGTACCCGGCCCCTTAACCCAGATACGCAGTATTTT. It is translated as CSVGTRPLNPDTQYF.

As to this clonotype: A junction boundary mismatches the germline segment, possibly from a read error. The V gene is TRBV5-1, the J gene TRBJ2-7, with 11 bases identical to TRBD2. CDR3 size: 16 residues. Germline V CDR1 and CDR2: SGHRS, YFSETQ. The CDR3 sequence is CASSLKRLAGTYEQYF. The CDR3 bases are TGCGCTAGCAGCTTAAAAAGACTAGCGGGAACCTACGAGCAGTACTTC.

The table lists this clonotype with a count of one. The V call is TRBV15, the J call TRBJ2-5, with TRBD1 as a possible D gene (5 bases). This CDR3 contains 14 residues. Deletions cut 4 bases from V and 1 base from J, with 10 bases between. Germline CDR1 LNHNV, CDR2 YYDKDF (reference sequence). The CDR3 is CATSKQVLQETQYF. The CDR3 region has the DNA TGTGCCACCAGCAAACAGGTTCTCCAAGAGACCCAGTACTTC.

This clonotype was observed once. The chain carries TRBV7-9 and TRBJ1-1; D is unclear. The germline CDR1 and CDR2 sequences are SEHNR and FQNEAQ (reference sequence). The CDR3 is made up of 14 amino acids. Deletions cut 5 bases from V and 5 bases from J, with 15 bases between. CDR3 nucleotides: TGTGCCAGCAGCCCGGCTTCGGGCGTTACTGAAGCTTTCTTT. This codes for CASSPASGVTEAFF.

The DNA for the CDR3 is TGTGCCATCAGTGAGTCGATGGGACTAGCGGGGGCGTTCTACAATGAGCAGTTCTTC. It codes for CAISESMGLAGAFYNEQFF. The chain combines TRBV10-3 with TRBJ2-1; 14 positions match TRBD2. The CDR3 is 19 residues long. Unmatched junction bases numbered 7, after V lost 0 bases and J lost 3 bases. CDR1 is ENHRY, CDR2 SYGVKD, per germline.

The V and J genes are TRBV20-1 and TRBJ2-5, with 7 nucleotides matching TRBD1. Germline CDR1 is DFQATT and CDR2 is SNEGSKA (reference sequence). V lost 3 bases to trimming and J lost 3 bases; unmatched junction nucleotides: 10. This CDR3 spans 15 amino acids. CDR3 amino acids: CSASTPGQYEETQYF. In DNA, the CDR3 is TGCAGTGCTAGTACCCCGGGACAGTATGAAGAGACCCAGTACTTC.

The chain is built from TRBV18 and TRBJ1-1, with TRBD1 matching 7 bases. The CDR3 consists of 16 residues. Germline CDR1 reads KGHSH; CDR2 reads LQKENI. With 6 bases clipped from V and 0 bases from J, the junction kept 10 bases outside the gene matches. The CDR3 protein is CASSEYRGGMNTEAFF. CDR3 nucleotides: TGTGCCAGCTCCGAATACAGGGGTGGTATGAACACTGAAGCTTTCTTT.

This chain links TRBV15 with TRBJ2-7, with D unresolved. The CDR3 is 16 residues long. V dropped 0 bases and J dropped 2 bases, with 14 bases sitting between them. Germline V lookup: CDR1 LNHNV, CDR2 YYDKDF (reference sequence). In DNA, the CDR3 is TGTGCCACCAGCAGAGATGTCTCAGTTCGAGCCTACGAGCAGTACTTC. It is translated as CATSRDVSVRAYEQYF.

The genes are TRBV28 and TRBJ1-2; D is ambiguous. The length of the CDR3 is 16 residues. CDR1 and CDR2 from the germline V gene are MDHEN and SYDVKM. V lost 5 bases, J lost 0 bases, and 16 bases lay in between. The CDR3 spells CASSPTGLLANYGYTF. In DNA, the CDR3 is TGTGCCAGCAGTCCAACCGGACTGTTAGCTAACTATGGCTACACCTTC.

The chain couples TRBV4-3 to TRBJ2-1; unclear D gene. V lost 2 bases and J 3 bases, leaving 11 bases between the germline ends. Germline CDR1 and CDR2: LGHNA and YSLEER. This CDR3 spans 15 amino acids. The CDR3: CASSQRVGVYNEQFF. CDR3 in DNA: TGCGCCAGCAGCCAAAGAGTCGGTGTCTACAATGAGCAGTTCTTC.

This clonotype has a single count. The gene calls are TRBV24-1 and TRBJ2-3; TRBD1 is a possible D gene (5 bases). Germline V gene data show CDR1 as KGHDR and CDR2 as SFDVKD. Trimming shortened V by 6 bases and J by 1 base, and 19 bases separated the two germline ends. This CDR3 region has 17 residues. The CDR3 is CATSRSRKGCGTDTQYF. In nucleotides, the CDR3 is TGTGCCACCAGTCGGTCTAGGAAGGGGTGTGGCACAGATACGCAGTATTTT.

This clonotype was counted a few times. The chain combines TRBV29-1 with TRBJ2-1; the match to TRBD2 covers 11 bases. Germline V gene lookup returns CDR1 SQVTM and CDR2 ANQGSEA. After removal of 8 bases from V and 0 bases from J, the junction contained 12 bases not matched to a gene. This CDR3 spans 17 amino acids. The CDR3 bases are TGCAGCATCTTGACTAGCGGGAAACCGAGCTCCTACAATGAGCAGTTCTTC. Protein: CSILTSGKPSSYNEQFF.

V gene TRBV10-3 combines with J gene TRBJ2-2; 13 bases match TRBD2. CDR3 length: 19 residues. The trim removed 0 bases at V and 0 bases at J, leaving 4 bases unmatched. Germline lookup yields CDR1 ENHRY and CDR2 SYGVKD. The CDR3 DNA follows: TGTGCCATCAGTGAGTCGACTAGCGGGAGGCAATCGAACACCGGGGAGCTGTTTTTT. Translation: CAISESTSGRQSNTGELFF.

The rearrangement joins TRBV13 to TRBJ2-7, with a tentative D call TRBD1 (6 bases). The ends were cut back, 4 bases at V and 2 bases at J, with 18 bases in the middle. Germline values: CDR1 PRHDT, CDR2 FYEKMQ (reference sequence). The CDR3 has 16 amino acids. DNA of the CDR3: TGTGCCAGCAGCTCGGGCCCGCAGTCAGGGGCCTACGAGCAGTACTTC. It codes for CASSSGPQSGAYEQYF. Combining the CDR3 with reference TRBV13 and TRBJ2-7 gives the whole variable domain AAGVIQSPRHLIKEKRETATLKCYPIPRHDTVYWYQQGPGQDPQFLISFYEKMQSDKGSIPDRFSAQQFSDYHSELNMSSLELGDSALYFCASSSGPQSGAYEQYFGPGTRLTVT.

The rearrangement links TRBV7-2 to TRBJ2-7, with 7 bases fitting TRBD1. V dropped 1 base and J dropped 3; count of bases not matched to a gene: 12. This CDR3 is built from 17 residues. Germline loops: CDR1 SGHTA, CDR2 FQGNSA. The CDR3 DNA is TGTGCCAGCAGCTTAGGCTCCACCAGGTACAGGGGCTACGAGCAGTACTTC. Translation gives CASSLGSTRYRGYEQYF.

The chain couples TRBV9 to TRBJ2-4, with D perhaps matching TRBD2 (5 bases). Deletions cut 9 bases from V and 3 bases from J, with 13 bases between. This CDR3 spans 13 amino acids. CDR1 is SGDLS, CDR2 YYNGEE, per germline. The CDR3 region has the DNA TGTGCCACTGGGCCCGGAGGCAAAAACATTCAGTACTTC. Translating gives CATGPGGKNIQYF. Together with reference TRBV9 and TRBJ2-4, the CDR3 gives the full variable domain: DSGVTQTPKHLITATGQRVTLRCSPRSGDLSVYWYQQSLDQGLQFLIQYYNGEERAKGNILERFSAQQFPDLHSELNLSSLELGDSALYFCATGPGGKNIQYFGAGTRLSVL.

V is TRBV5-1 and J is TRBJ2-2; TRBD2 agrees at 11 bases. V lost 4 bases and J lost 6; bases outside the gene matches: 8. The CDR3 spans 16 residues. Per germline, CDR1 SGHRS and CDR2 YFSETQ. The CDR3 region is CASSPRVAGGSGELFF. CDR3 coding DNA: TGCGCCAGCAGCCCCCGAGTAGCGGGAGGGTCCGGGGAGCTGTTTTTT.

The chain has TRBV10-3 and TRBJ2-5; D is uncertain. This CDR3 is built from 14 residues. Germline-derived CDR1 and CDR2 are ENHRY and SYGVKD. The V gene lost 2 bases and the J gene lost 6 bases, with 13 bases spanning the gap. For the CDR3, the DNA is TGTGCCATCAGTGAGGTCGGGTCTGGGAAGACCCAGTACTTC. It translates to CAISEVGSGKTQYF.

The V call is TRBV20-1, the J call TRBJ2-7; weak D call: TRBD1 (6 bases). The germline CDR1 and CDR2 sequences are DFQATT and SNEGSKA (reference sequence). V shed 5 bases and J shed 2 bases, with 16 bases lying between them. The CDR3 has 14 residues. CDR3 in DNA: TGCAGTGCTCAGTCAGGGGTGGGGACCTACGAGCAGTACTTC. Protein product: CSAQSGVGTYEQYF.

This clonotype was counted a few times. The rearrangement links TRBV7-2 to TRBJ2-7; 7 bases fit TRBD2. V lost 4 bases to trimming and J lost 3 bases; unmatched junction nucleotides: 9. This CDR3 has 15 residues. Germline CDR1 is SGHTA and CDR2 is FQGNSA. As DNA, the CDR3 is TGTGCCAGCAGCTCCAGCGGGGACCTTTTCTACGAGCAGTACTTC. Translating it yields CASSSSGDLFYEQYF.

The rearrangement uses TRBV14 and TRBJ2-4; possible D gene TRBD2, 6 bases. TRBJ2-7 explains the end of the DNA better; the J call may be wrong. CDR1 and CDR2 from the germline V gene are SGHDN and FVKESK. The CDR3 is 14 amino acids. This CDR3 is CASSQVWRGDEQYF. In DNA form, the CDR3 reads TGTGCCAGCAGCCAAGTGTGGAGGGGTGACGAGCAGTACTTC.

The chain combines TRBV10-3 with TRBJ1-1, with D tentatively TRBD1 (5 bases). V dropped 6 bases and J dropped 5 bases, with 16 bases sitting between them. This CDR3 region has 14 residues. Per germline, CDR1 ENHRY and CDR2 SYGVKD. CDR3 residues: CAISLQGGGTEAFF. The CDR3 nucleotides read TGTGCCATCAGCCTCCAGGGAGGTGGGACTGAAGCTTTCTTT.